What follows are 7 T cell receptor beta chains derived from one specimen sequenced in a study of molecular identifiers for immune sequencing clone quantification. TCRdb re-called the PCR reads through MiXCR, storing one row per CDR3 protein. The sample holds over 600,000 distinct CDR3 sequences, about 20% seen once. Material: naive CD8+ T cells from blood, with Jurkat cell RNA spiked in. The subset was: FACS-sorted CD8+CD4-CCR7+CD45RA+ naive T cells. These receptors were taken from a human donor in good health. Some libraries in this study had Jurkat cell RNA spiked in.

As to this clonotype: A much larger clone differs by one base, so this may be a read error. The rearrangement uses TRBV7-9 and TRBJ2-7; D may match TRBD1 or TRBD2 (5 bases each). This CDR3 comprises 18 residues. Germline-derived CDR1 and CDR2 are SEHNR and FQNEAQ (reference sequence). Trimming stripped 2 bases from V and 2 bases from J, with 22 bases between. The CDR3 region is CASSLSYAGTEVPYEQYF. The CDR3, as DNA: TGTGCCAGCAGCTTATCTTACGCAGGGACGGAAGTTCCCTACGAGCAGTACTTC. The complete variable domain, with remaining parts taken from reference TRBV7-9 and TRBJ2-7, reads DTGVSQNPRHKITKRGQNVTFRCDPISEHNRLYWYRQTLGQGPEFLTYFQNEAQLEKSRLLSDRFSAERPKGSFSTLEIQRTEQGDSAMYLCASSLSYAGTEVPYEQYFGPGTRLTVT.

This chain uses TRBV27 with TRBJ2-1; unclear D gene. The CDR3 has 14 amino acids. Trimming took 5 bases from V and 9 from J, leaving 17 bases between them. CDR1 and CDR2 (germline): MNHEY, SMNVEV (reference sequence). CDR3 sequence (DNA): TGTGCCAGCAGTGAACAGACGTCATTAGGTGAGCAGTTCTTC. Translation: CASSEQTSLGEQFF.

This clonotype came up many times. This chain joins TRBV20-1 and TRBJ2-2; possibly TRBD1 for D (6 bases). The ends were cut back, 2 bases at V and 3 bases at J, with 7 bases in the middle. This CDR3 contains 13 residues. CDR1 and CDR2 from the germline V gene are DFQATT and SNEGSKA (reference sequence). The CDR3 DNA reads as TGCAGTGCTAGAAACAGGGACACCGGGGAGCTGTTTTTT. Translated: CSARNRDTGELFF.

This clonotype was seen repeatedly, ten times or more. J is TRBJ1-1 and V is TRBV7-8; D gene uncertain. V was cut by 0 bases and J by 2 bases, with 22 bases left in between. Germline-derived CDR1 and CDR2 are SGHVS and FQNEAQ. This CDR3 comprises 19 residues. Here the CDR3 reads CASSLALVGLWGLNTEAFF. The CDR3 bases are TGTGCCAGCAGCTTAGCGCTAGTCGGGTTGTGGGGTTTAAACACTGAAGCTTTCTTT.

This clonotype was seen just once. Possible read error: a much larger clone is one base away. The chain links TRBV11-2 to TRBJ2-3, with 9 bases lining up with TRBD2. The CDR3 length is 17 residues. V was clipped by 1 base and J by 6 bases; unmatched bases: 11. CDR1 is SGHAT and CDR2 is FQNNGV in the germline V gene. CDR3 residues: CASSLGAGGWPGDTQYF. CDR3 bases: TGTGCCAGCAGCTTAGGTGCGGGAGGGTGGCCCGGGGATACGCAGTATTTT.

Points on this clonotype: With a much larger clone just one base away, this may be a read error. The chain combines TRBV5-6 with TRBJ1-5; D remains unclear. CDR3 length equals 12 residues. CDR1 SGHDT and CDR2 YYEEEE come from the germline V gene. With 0 bases removed from V and 10 bases from J, the gap between germline ends came to 8 bases. The CDR3 region has the DNA TGTGCCAGCAGCTTGGGGAGTGGTCCCCAGCATTTT. Protein: CASSLGSGPQHF.

This clonotype was recorded many times. The V gene is TRBV12-3 or TRBV12-4, the J gene TRBJ2-3; 10 positions agree with TRBD2. V dropped 4 bases and J dropped 5; count of bases not matched to a gene: 21. This CDR3 has 20 amino acids. The CDR3 region is CASSSNNLEIAGGWKDTQYF. CDR3 bases: TGTGCCAGCAGTTCAAATAACCTCGAAATAGCGGGAGGATGGAAAGATACGCAGTATTTT.